Included here is one TCR beta chain sequence, with context. The data stem from a study of T cell repertoires in cytomegalovirus infection. Via MiXCR, TCRdb re-called the reads, giving one row per CDR3 protein. The sample gives 300,000 to 450,000 distinct CDR3 sequences, 15% to 20% of which show up once; 8.7% is in the top ten. The sample was PBMCs. This receptor was obtained from a human donor in good health (CMV status not recorded). Some clones in this sample may be carry-over from other donors' samples.

CDR3 amino acids: CARSQLAGGPYGANVLTF. Here the CDR3 DNA reads TGTGCCAGGTCCCAACTAGCGGGAGGGCCGTATGGGGCCAACGTCCTGACTTTC. The V gene is TRBV2, the J gene TRBJ2-6; 13 bases line up with TRBD2. The CDR3 consists of 18 residues. Germline V gene data show CDR1 as SNHLY and CDR2 as FYNNEI. J gave up 3 bases and V 9 bases, and 11 bases lay outside the gene matches.